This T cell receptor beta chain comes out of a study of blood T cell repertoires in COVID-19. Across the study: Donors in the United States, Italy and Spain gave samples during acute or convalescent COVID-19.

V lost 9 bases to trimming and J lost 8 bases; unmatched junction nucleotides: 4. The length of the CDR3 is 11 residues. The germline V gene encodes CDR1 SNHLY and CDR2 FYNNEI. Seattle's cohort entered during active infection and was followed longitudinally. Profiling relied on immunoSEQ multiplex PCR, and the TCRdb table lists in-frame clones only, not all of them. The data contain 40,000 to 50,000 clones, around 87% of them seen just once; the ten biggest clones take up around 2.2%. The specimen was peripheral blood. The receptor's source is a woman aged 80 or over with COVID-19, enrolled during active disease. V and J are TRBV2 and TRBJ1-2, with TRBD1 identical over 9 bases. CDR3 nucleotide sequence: TGTGCCAGACAGGGGGCGCACGGCTACACCTTC. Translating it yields CARQGAHGYTF.